This TCR beta chain was identified in a study of OX40 agonist ivuxolimab in advanced cancers. V lost 2 bases to trimming and J lost 4 bases, with 8 bases between them. CDR3 length: 13 amino acids. Germline-derived CDR1 and CDR2 are MNHNY and SVGAGI (reference sequence). Sequenced by immunoSEQ multiplex PCR; TCRdb stores in-frame clones only, minus some. This sample has 50,000 to 65,000 clones, with about 87% found just once. The clonotype was recovered from an adult with an advanced solid tumor such as melanoma, head and neck, liver or kidney cancer. The chain links TRBV6-6 to TRBJ1-2, with no clear D. This specimen was CD4+ or CD8+ T cells sorted from blood, taken in a trial of the OX40 agonist ivuxolimab. CDR3 in DNA: TGTGCCAGCAGTTACGGGCAGTTCTATGGCTACACCTTC. It yields the protein CASSYGQFYGYTF.